This T cell receptor beta chain was captured in a study of T cell changes during pregnancy in multiple sclerosis. The CDR3 loop spans 14 amino acids. CDR1 PRHDT and CDR2 FYEKMQ come from the germline V gene (reference sequence). Between the trimmed V and J ends, which lost 3 bases and 0 bases, there was a span of 8 bases. Produced via immunoSEQ multiplex PCR; TCRdb's table is partial and in-frame only. The profile shows 55,000 to 65,000 clones, around 94% of them singletons. Sequencing used CD8+ T cells from peripheral blood mononuclear cells, obtained in the third trimester of pregnancy. The rearrangement links TRBV13 to TRBJ1-1, with D uncertain. The clonotype comes from a female donor with multiple sclerosis, enrolled in a pregnancy study. The CDR3 sequence is CASSFAAMNTEAFF. The CDR3 coding sequence is TGTGCCAGCAGCTTTGCAGCGATGAACACTGAAGCTTTCTTT.